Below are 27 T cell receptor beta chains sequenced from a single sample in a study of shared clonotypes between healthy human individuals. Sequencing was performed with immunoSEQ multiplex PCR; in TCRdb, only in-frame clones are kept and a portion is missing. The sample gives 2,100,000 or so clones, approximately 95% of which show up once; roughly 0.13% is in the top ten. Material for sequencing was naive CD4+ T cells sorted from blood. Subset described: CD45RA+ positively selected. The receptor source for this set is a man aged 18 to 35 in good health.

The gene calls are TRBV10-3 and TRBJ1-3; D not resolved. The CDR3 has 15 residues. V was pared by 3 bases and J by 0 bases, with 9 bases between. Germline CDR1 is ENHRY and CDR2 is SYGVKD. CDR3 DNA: TGTGCCATCAGTGAAGGGATTCTCTCTGGAAACACCATATATTTT. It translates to CAISEGILSGNTIYF.

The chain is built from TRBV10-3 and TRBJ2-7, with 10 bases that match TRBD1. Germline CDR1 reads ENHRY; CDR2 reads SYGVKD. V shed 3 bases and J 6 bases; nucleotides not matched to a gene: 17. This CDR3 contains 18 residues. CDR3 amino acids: CAISEQWGGDRGDGEQYF. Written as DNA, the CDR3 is TGTGCCATCAGTGAACAGTGGGGAGGGGACAGGGGCGATGGCGAGCAGTACTTC.

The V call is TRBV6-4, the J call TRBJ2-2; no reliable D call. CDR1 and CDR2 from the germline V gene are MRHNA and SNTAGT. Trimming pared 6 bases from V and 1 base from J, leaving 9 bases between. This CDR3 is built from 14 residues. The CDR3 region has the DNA TGTGCCAGCAGGGAAGATGGGAACACCGGGGAGCTGTTTTTT. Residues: CASREDGNTGELFF.

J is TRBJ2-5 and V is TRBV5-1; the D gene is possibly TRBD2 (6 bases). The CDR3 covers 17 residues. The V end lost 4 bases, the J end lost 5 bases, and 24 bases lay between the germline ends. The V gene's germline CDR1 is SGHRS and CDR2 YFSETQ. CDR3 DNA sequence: TGCGCCAGCAGCCTGCGGAGGGCGGAGGCGAAGGGGGAGACCCAGTACTTC. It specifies CASSLRRAEAKGETQYF. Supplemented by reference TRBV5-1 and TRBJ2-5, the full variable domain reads KAGVTQTPRYLIKTRGQQVTLSCSPISGHRSVSWYQQTPGQGLQFLFEYFSETQRNKGNFPGRFSGRQFSNSRSEMNVSTLELGDSALYLCASSLRRAEAKGETQYFGPGTRLLVL.

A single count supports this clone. The CDR3 DNA reads as TGTGCCAGCTCACTGGCGGCTCAACAAGAGACCCAGTACTTC. Residues: CASSLAAQQETQYF. The chain carries TRBV18 and TRBJ2-5; D gene unclear. The germline V and J ends were trimmed by 4 bases and 2 bases, with 11 bases remaining between them. From germline, CDR1 is KGHSH and CDR2 LQKENI. The CDR3 contains 14 residues.

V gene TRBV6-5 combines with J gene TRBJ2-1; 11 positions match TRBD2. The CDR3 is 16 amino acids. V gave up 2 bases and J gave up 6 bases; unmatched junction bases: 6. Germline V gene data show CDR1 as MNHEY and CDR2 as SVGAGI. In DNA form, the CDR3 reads TGTGCCAGCAGTTACCGCGGGACTAGCGGTTCCAATGAGCAGTTCTTC. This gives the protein CASSYRGTSGSNEQFF.

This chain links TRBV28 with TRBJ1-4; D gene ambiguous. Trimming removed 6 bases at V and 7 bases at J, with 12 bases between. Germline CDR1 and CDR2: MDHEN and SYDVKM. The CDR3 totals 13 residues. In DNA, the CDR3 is TGTGCCAGCAGGGCCGGAGGCGCTGAAAAACTGTTTTTT. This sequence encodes CASRAGGAEKLFF.

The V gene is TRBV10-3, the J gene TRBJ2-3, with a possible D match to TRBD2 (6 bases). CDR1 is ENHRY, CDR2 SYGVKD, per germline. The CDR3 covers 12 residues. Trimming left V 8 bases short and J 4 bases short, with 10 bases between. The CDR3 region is CAIGREADTQYF. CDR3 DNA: TGTGCCATCGGAAGGGAGGCAGATACGCAGTATTTT.

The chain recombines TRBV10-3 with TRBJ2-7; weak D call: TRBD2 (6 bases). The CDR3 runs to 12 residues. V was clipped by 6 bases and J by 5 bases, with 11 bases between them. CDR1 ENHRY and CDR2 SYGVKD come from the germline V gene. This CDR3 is CAIRTSSHEQYF. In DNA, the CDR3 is TGTGCCATCAGGACTAGTTCCCACGAGCAGTACTTC.

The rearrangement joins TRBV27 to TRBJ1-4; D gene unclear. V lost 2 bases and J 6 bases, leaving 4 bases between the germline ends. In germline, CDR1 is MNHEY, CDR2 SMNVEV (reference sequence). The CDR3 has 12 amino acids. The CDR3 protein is CASSLVDEKLFF. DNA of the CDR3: TGTGCCAGCAGTTTAGTGGATGAAAAACTGTTTTTT.

CDR3 in amino acids: CASSLESRNEQFF. The CDR3 coding sequence is TGTGCCAGCAGCTTAGAGAGCAGGAATGAGCAGTTCTTC. The V call is TRBV13, the J call TRBJ2-1, with no clear D. V was shortened by 1 base and J by 7 bases, with 8 bases between the two germline ends. Germline lookup yields CDR1 PRHDT and CDR2 FYEKMQ (reference sequence). This CDR3 spans 13 amino acids. The full variable domain, in which reference TRBV13 and TRBJ2-1 provide the parts outside the CDR3, is AAGVIQSPRHLIKEKRETATLKCYPIPRHDTVYWYQQGPGQDPQFLISFYEKMQSDKGSIPDRFSAQQFSDYHSELNMSSLELGDSALYFCASSLESRNEQFFGPGTRLTVL.

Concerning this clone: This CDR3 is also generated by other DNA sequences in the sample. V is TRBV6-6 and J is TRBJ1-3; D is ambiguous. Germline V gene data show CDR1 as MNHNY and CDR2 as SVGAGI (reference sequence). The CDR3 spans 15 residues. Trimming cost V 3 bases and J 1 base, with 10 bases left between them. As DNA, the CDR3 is TGTGCCAGCAGTTATAGCGGGAGTTCTGGAAACACCATATATTTT. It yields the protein CASSYSGSSGNTIYF.

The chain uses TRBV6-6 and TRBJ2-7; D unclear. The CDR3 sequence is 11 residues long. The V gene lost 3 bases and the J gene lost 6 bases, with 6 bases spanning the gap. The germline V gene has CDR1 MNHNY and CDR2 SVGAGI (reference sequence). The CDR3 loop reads CASSYRSEQYF. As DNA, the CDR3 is TGTGCCAGCAGTTATAGGAGCGAGCAGTACTTC.

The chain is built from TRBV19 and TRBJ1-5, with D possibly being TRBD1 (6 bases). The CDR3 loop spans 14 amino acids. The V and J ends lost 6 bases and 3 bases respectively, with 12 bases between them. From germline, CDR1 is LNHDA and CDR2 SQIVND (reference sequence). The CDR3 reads CASSPRQANQPQHF. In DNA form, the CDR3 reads TGTGCCAGTAGCCCAAGACAGGCCAATCAGCCCCAGCATTTT. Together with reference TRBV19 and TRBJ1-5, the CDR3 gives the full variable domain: DGGITQSPKYLFRKEGQNVTLSCEQNLNHDAMYWYRQDPGQGLRLIYYSQIVNDFQKGDIAEGYSVSREKKESFPLTVTSAQKNPTAFYLCASSPRQANQPQHFGDGTRLSIL.

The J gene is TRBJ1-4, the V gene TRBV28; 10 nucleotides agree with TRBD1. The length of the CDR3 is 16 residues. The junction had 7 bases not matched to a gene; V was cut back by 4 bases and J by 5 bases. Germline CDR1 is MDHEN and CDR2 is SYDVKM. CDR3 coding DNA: TGTGCCAGCAGTTCGTCCGGGACAGGGGTAAATGAAAAACTGTTTTTT. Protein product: CASSSSGTGVNEKLFF.

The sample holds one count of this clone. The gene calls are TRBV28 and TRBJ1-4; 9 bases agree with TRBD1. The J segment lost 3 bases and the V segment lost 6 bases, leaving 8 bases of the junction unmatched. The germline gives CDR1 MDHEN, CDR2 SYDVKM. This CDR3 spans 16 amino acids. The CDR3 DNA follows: TGTGCCAGCAGGTCCGGGACAGGGACATCTAATGAAAAACTGTTTTTT. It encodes CASRSGTGTSNEKLFF.

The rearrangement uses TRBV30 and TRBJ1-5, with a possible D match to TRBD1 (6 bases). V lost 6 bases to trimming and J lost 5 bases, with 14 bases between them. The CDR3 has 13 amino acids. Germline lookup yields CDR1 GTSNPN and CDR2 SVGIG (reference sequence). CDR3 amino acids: CACSRDTYQPQHF. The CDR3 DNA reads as TGTGCCTGCAGCCGGGACACCTATCAGCCCCAGCATTTT. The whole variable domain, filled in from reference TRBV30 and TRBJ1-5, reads SQTIHQWPATLVQPVGSPLSLECTVEGTSNPNLYWYRQAAGRGLQLLFYSVGIGQISSEVPQNLSASRPQDRQFILSSKKLLLSDSGFYLCACSRDTYQPQHFGDGTRLSIL.

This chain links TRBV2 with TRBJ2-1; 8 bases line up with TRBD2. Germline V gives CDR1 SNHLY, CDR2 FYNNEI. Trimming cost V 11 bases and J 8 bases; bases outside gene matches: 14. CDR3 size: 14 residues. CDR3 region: CAGTPGLVNDEQFF. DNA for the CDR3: TGTGCCGGTACCCCGGGACTAGTCAATGATGAGCAGTTCTTC.

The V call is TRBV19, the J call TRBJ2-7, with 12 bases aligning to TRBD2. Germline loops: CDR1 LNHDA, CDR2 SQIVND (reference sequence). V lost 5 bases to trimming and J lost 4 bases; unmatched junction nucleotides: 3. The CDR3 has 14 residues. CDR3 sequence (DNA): TGTGCCAGTAGTGCTAGCGGGAGGGCGTACGAGCAGTACTTC. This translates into CASSASGRAYEQYF.

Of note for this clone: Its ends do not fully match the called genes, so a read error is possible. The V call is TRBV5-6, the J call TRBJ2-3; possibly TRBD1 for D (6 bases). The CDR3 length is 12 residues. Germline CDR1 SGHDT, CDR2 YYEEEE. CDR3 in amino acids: CASSRDTGTQYF. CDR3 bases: TGTGCCAGCAGCCGGGACACAGGTACGCAGTATTTT.

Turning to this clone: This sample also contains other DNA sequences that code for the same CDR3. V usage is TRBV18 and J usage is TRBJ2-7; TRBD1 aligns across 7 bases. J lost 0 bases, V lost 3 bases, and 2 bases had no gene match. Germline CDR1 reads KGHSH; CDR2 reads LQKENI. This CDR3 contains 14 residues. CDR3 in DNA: TGTGCCAGCTCACCCGGGACAGACTCCTACGAGCAGTACTTC. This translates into CASSPGTDSYEQYF.

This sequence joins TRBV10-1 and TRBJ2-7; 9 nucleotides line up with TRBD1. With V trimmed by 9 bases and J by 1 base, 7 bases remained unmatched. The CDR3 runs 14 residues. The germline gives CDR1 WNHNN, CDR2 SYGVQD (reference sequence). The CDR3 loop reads CARQQGAGSYEQYF. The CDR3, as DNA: TGCGCCAGACAACAGGGGGCGGGGTCCTACGAGCAGTACTTC.

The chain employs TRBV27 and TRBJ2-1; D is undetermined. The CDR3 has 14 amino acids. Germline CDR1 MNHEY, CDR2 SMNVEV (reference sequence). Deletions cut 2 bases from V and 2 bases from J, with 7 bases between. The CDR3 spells CASSLEVPYNEQFF. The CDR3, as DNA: TGTGCCAGCAGTTTAGAAGTCCCCTACAATGAGCAGTTCTTC.

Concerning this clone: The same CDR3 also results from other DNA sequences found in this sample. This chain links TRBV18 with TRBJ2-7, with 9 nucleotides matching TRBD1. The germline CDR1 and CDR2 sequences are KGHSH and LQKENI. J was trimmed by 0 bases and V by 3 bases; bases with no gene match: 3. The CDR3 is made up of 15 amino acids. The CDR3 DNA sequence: TGTGCCAGCTCACCGCCGGGACAGGGCTCCTACGAGCAGTACTTC. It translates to CASSPPGQGSYEQYF.

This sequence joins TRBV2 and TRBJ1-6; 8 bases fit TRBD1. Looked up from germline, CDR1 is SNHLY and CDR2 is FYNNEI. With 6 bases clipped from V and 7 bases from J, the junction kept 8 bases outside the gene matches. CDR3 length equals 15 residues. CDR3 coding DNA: TGTGCCAGCAGGCTGACAGGGGCTGACAATTCACCCCTCCACTTT. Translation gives CASRLTGADNSPLHF.

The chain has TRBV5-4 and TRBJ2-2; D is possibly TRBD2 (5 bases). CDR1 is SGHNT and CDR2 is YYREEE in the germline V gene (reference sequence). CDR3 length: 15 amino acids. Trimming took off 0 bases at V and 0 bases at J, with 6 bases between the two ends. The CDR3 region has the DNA TGTGCCAGCAGCTTGGCACTAGCGAACACCGGGGAGCTGTTTTTT. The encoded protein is CASSLALANTGELFF.

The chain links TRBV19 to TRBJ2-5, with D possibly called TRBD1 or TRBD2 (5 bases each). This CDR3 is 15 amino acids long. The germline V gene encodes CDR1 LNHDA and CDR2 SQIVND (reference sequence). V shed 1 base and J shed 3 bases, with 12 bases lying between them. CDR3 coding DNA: TGTGCCAGTAGTATAGGCCCAGGGACCAAAGAGACCCAGTACTTC. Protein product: CASSIGPGTKETQYF.